This T cell receptor (beta chain) was sequenced during a study of T cell repertoires in cytomegalovirus infection. Overall study: Carrying CMV and the relevant HLA type showed in public TCR beta signatures.

The study's findings and limits: CMV carriers having the relevant HLA were flagged by cumulative public TCR beta family frequency. Clonotype analysis showed dominance of the ex vivo response by HLA-C-restricted CMV-specific TCR beta clonotypes.

MiXCR, run by TCRdb on the reads, gives a single entry per CDR3 protein. The sample yields about 330,000 distinct CDR3 sequences, around 9.5% seen once. As regards this clonotype: Its target is not known. A much larger clone differs by one base, so this may be a read error. This CDR3 is missing its conserved last phenylalanine or tryptophan, likely due to a read error.

Between the trimmed V and J ends, which lost 6 bases and 10 bases, there was a span of 15 bases. Germline values: CDR1 MNHGY, CDR2 SAAAGT. There are 13 residues in the CDR3. The receptor was isolated from a human donor in good health (CMV status not recorded). Some clones in this sample may be carry-over from other donors' samples. The rearrangement joins TRBV6-8 to TRBJ1-4; no clear D. Sequenced: PBMCs. The CDR3: CASRDSADVKLFL. As DNA, the CDR3 is TGTGCCAGCAGAGACTCGGCGGACGTAAAACTGTTTTTA.